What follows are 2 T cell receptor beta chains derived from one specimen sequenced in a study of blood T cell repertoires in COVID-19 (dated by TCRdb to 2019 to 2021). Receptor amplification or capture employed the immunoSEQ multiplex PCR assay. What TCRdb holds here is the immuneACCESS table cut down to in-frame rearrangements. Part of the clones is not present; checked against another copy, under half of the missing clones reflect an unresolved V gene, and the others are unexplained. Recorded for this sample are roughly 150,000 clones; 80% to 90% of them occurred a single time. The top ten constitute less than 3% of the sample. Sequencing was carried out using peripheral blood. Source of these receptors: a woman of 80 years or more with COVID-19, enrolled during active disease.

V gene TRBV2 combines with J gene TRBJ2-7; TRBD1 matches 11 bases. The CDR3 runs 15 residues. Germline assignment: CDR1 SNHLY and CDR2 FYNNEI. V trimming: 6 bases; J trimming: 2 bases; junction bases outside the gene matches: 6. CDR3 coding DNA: TGTGCCAGCAGAGCAGGACAGGGGGCCCCCTACGAGCAGTACTTC. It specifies CASRAGQGAPYEQYF.

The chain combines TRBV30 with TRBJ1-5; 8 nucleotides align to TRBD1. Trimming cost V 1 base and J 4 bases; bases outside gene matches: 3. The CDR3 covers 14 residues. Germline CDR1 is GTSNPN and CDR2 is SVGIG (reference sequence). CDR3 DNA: TGTGCCTGGAGTGGGACAGGGATAAATCAGCCCCAGCATTTT. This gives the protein CAWSGTGINQPQHF.